The present TCR beta chain was sequenced within a study of human T cells and chemical hapten exposure. About the study: Patients, a majority of them female, were diagnosed with alopecia areata, totalis or universalis. Regarding the study as a whole: The study found expanded TCRs formed significantly more large CDR3 similarity clusters than controls.

This clonotype was recorded a few times. What it binds is not known. The CDR3 consists of 10 residues. The V and J ends lost 6 bases and 2 bases respectively, with 4 bases between them. Germline values: CDR1 DFQATT, CDR2 SNEGSKA (reference sequence). Time point meaning: patch test 1, 2 weeks after DPC sensitization. Described treatment: therapeutic diphenylcyclopropenone sensitization with weekly scalp DPC. Donors were 18 to 70-year-old alopecia patients suitable for DPC. As processed by the authors: Ranging from roughly 23,224 to 750,000, TCR counts per sample had a median value of around 100,000. MiXCR, run by TCRdb on the RACE reads, gives a single entry per CDR3 protein. TCRdb, not the original authors, processed these V and J calls. This sample has some 79,000 distinct CDR3 sequences; around 7% occur once, and the top ten carry about 1.6%.

The source material was whole blood, sampled in connection with sensitization to the hapten diphenylcyclopropenone (DPC). V and J are TRBV20-1 and TRBJ2-5; D uncertain. The origin of this receptor is a woman younger than 45 with alopecia areata. Some clones in this sample may be carry-over from other donors' samples. The CDR3 reads CSARQETQYF. The CDR3 DNA reads TGCAGTGCAAGACAAGAGACCCAGTACTTC.